Shown below are 28 T cell receptor beta chains from a single sample sequenced in a study of blood T cell repertoires in COVID-19. Libraries were prepared by immunoSEQ multiplex PCR; TCRdb keeps only in-frame clonotypes and omits some of them. The sample carries around 350,000 clones, around 87% recorded once. Sequenced sample: peripheral blood. The receptors shown here come from a human donor in a cohort sampled during active COVID-19.

This chain links TRBV11-3 with TRBJ2-1; weak D call: TRBD1 (5 bases). Germline loops: CDR1 SGHNT, CDR2 YENEEA. The CDR3 is 14 amino acids. V was clipped by 5 bases and J by 5 bases, with 13 bases between them. The CDR3 sequence: CASSPPSRDNEQFF. In DNA, the CDR3 is TGTGCCAGCAGCCCACCCAGCAGGGACAATGAGCAGTTCTTC.

The chain recombines TRBV7-3 with TRBJ2-1, with 8 nucleotides matching TRBD2. Germline V gene data show CDR1 as SGHTA and CDR2 as FQGTGA. This CDR3 contains 14 residues. V was pared by 6 bases and J by 8 bases, with 9 bases of the junction left unmatched. Here the CDR3 reads CASRNGLAPDEQFF. The CDR3 DNA sequence: TGTGCCAGCAGAAACGGACTAGCTCCGGATGAGCAGTTCTTC.

The chain combines TRBV19 with TRBJ1-5, with TRBD1 matching over 10 bases. V lost 7 bases to trimming and J lost 4 bases; unmatched junction nucleotides: 4. The CDR3 extends over 14 amino acids. Germline V gene lookup returns CDR1 LNHDA and CDR2 SQIVND (reference sequence). The CDR3 DNA is TGTGCCAGTATCCGGACAGGGGGAAATCAGCCCCAGCATTTT. This translates into CASIRTGGNQPQHF.

The chain links TRBV3-1 (or the pseudogene TRBV3-2) to TRBJ2-7; D is perhaps TRBD2 (5 bases). Trimming removed 4 bases at V and 3 bases at J, with 10 bases between. Per the germline V gene, CDR1 is LGHDT and CDR2 is YNNKEL (reference sequence). The CDR3 runs 13 residues. The CDR3 region is CASSRTQSYEQYF. The CDR3 bases are TGTGCCAGCAGCCGGACTCAAAGCTACGAGCAGTACTTC.

The gene calls are TRBV30 and TRBJ1-4; possible D gene TRBD1, 6 bases. CDR1 GTSNPN and CDR2 SVGIG come from the germline V gene (reference sequence). The CDR3 runs to 15 residues. Trimming shortened V by 5 bases and J by 0 bases, and 13 bases separated the two germline ends. Here the CDR3 reads CAWAPDSATNEKLFF. In DNA, the CDR3 is TGTGCCTGGGCGCCGGACAGTGCAACTAATGAAAAACTGTTTTTT.

The chain links TRBV19 to TRBJ2-6, with 8 nucleotides matching TRBD1. The CDR3 consists of 17 residues. Germline-derived CDR1 and CDR2 are LNHDA and SQIVND (reference sequence). J lost 0 bases, V lost 2 bases, and 3 bases had no gene match. CDR3 DNA sequence: TGTGCCAGTAGTATATGGGGACAGGTCTCTGGGGCCAACGTCCTGACTTTC. This gives the protein CASSIWGQVSGANVLTF.

This chain uses TRBV6-5 with TRBJ1-1; a weak D match, TRBD1 (6 bases). Germline CDR1 and CDR2: MNHEY and SVGAGI. Trimming pared 8 bases from V and 4 bases from J, leaving 14 bases between. The CDR3 contains 13 residues. As DNA, the CDR3 is TGTGCCAGCTCCGGGGGGCGTTTCACTGAAGCTTTCTTT. Translated, it gives CASSGGRFTEAFF.

V and J are TRBV4-1 and TRBJ2-3, with D possibly being TRBD2 (5 bases). V dropped 3 bases and J dropped 4 bases, with 20 bases sitting between them. The CDR3 spans 17 residues. Germline CDR1 MGHRA, CDR2 YSYEKL. DNA of the CDR3: TGCGCCAGCAGCCAGGACTCTGTGGACTTAAGGCCAGATACGCAGTATTTT. Its translation: CASSQDSVDLRPDTQYF.

The gene calls are TRBV5-1 and TRBJ2-1; possible D gene TRBD2, 6 bases. This CDR3 comprises 16 residues. Trimming took 0 bases from V and 7 from J, leaving 17 bases between them. Germline V gene lookup returns CDR1 SGHRS and CDR2 YFSETQ. The CDR3 loop reads CASSLVGSLEGNEQFF. The CDR3 region has the DNA TGCGCCAGCAGCTTGGTCGGGAGCCTAGAAGGAAATGAGCAGTTCTTC.

CDR3 sequence (DNA): TGTGCCAGCAGCGTAGGCAAGGACTCTAATTCACCCCTCCACTTT. It specifies CASSVGKDSNSPLHF. The chain uses TRBV9 and TRBJ1-6; unclear D gene. Germline assignment: CDR1 SGDLS and CDR2 YYNGEE. V was shortened by 0 bases and J by 6 bases, with 10 bases between the two germline ends. This CDR3 has 15 residues.

The V and J genes are TRBV11-3 and TRBJ2-5; D perhaps matches TRBD2 (6 bases). Germline CDR1 SGHNT, CDR2 YENEEA. Trimming took 5 bases from V and 5 from J, leaving 15 bases between them. The CDR3 sequence is 14 residues long. The CDR3 is CASSPSPEGETQYF. In DNA form, the CDR3 reads TGTGCCAGCAGCCCTAGCCCGGAGGGGGAGACCCAGTACTTC.

The chain links TRBV19 to TRBJ2-1; TRBD2 matches at 7 bases. CDR3 length: 15 amino acids. CDR1 and CDR2 from the germline V gene are LNHDA and SQIVND (reference sequence). V shed 6 bases, J shed 6 bases, and the junction held 11 bases outside the gene matches. For the CDR3, the DNA is TGTGCCAGTAGACAACTAGCGATCTCTGTCAATGAGCAGTTCTTC. Translating gives CASRQLAISVNEQFF.

This clone was detected once. The chain uses TRBV29-1 and TRBJ2-3; 15 positions match TRBD2. The germline V gene encodes CDR1 SQVTM and CDR2 ANQGSEA. The CDR3 is 18 amino acids. J was trimmed by 2 bases and V by 0 bases; bases with no gene match: 6. The CDR3 nucleotides are TGCAGCGTTGAAGAACAGGGACTAGCGGGGGGCGTCACAGATACGCAGTATTTT. Translated, it gives CSVEEQGLAGGVTDTQYF.

The genes are TRBV29-1 and TRBJ1-2; 7 positions agree with TRBD1. The germline CDR1 and CDR2 sequences are SQVTM and ANQGSEA. The CDR3 has 12 residues. J gave up 9 bases and V 1 base, and 5 bases lay outside the gene matches. The CDR3 bases are TGCAGCGTTGAAGTTTGGGACAGCCGCTACACCTTC. Protein product: CSVEVWDSRYTF. The full variable domain, completed using reference TRBV29-1 and TRBJ1-2, is SAVISQKPSRDICQRGTSLTIQCQVDSQVTMMFWYRQQPGQSLTLIATANQGSEATYESGFVIDKFPISRPNLTFSTLTVSNMSPEDSSIYLCSVEVWDSRYTFGSGTRLTVV.

This chain links TRBV19 with TRBJ2-7; TRBD2 might be the D (5 bases). V shed 5 bases and J shed 3 bases, with 17 bases lying between them. The CDR3 sequence is 15 residues long. The germline CDR1 and CDR2 sequences are LNHDA and SQIVND (reference sequence). In DNA, the CDR3 is TGTGCCAGTAGTGGTGACTACGGCGATCTCTACGAGCAGTACTTC. Translation: CASSGDYGDLYEQYF.

The chain joins TRBV7-9 to TRBJ2-7; TRBD1 matches at 7 bases. V was pared by 5 bases and J by 6 bases, with 7 bases of the junction left unmatched. The CDR3 has 13 residues. Per germline, CDR1 SEHNR and CDR2 FQNEAQ (reference sequence). This chain's CDR3 is CASSPDRVGEQYF. Written as DNA, the CDR3 is TGTGCCAGCAGCCCAGACAGGGTGGGCGAGCAGTACTTC. Drawing the rest from reference TRBV7-9 and TRBJ2-7, the complete variable domain is DTGVSQNPRHKITKRGQNVTFRCDPISEHNRLYWYRQTLGQGPEFLTYFQNEAQLEKSRLLSDRFSAERPKGSFSTLEIQRTEQGDSAMYLCASSPDRVGEQYFGPGTRLTVT.

This chain uses TRBV7-2 with TRBJ2-1; 8 bases line up with TRBD1. Germline trimming cut 2 bases from V and 7 bases from J; bases unmatched to any gene: 7. The length of the CDR3 is 15 residues. Per germline, CDR1 SGHTA and CDR2 FQGNSA. The CDR3 protein is CASSLSPGGFNEQFF. The CDR3 DNA reads TGTGCCAGCAGCTTATCCCCAGGGGGCTTTAATGAGCAGTTCTTC. The variable domain in full, completed from reference TRBV7-2 and TRBJ2-1, reads GAGVSQSPSNKVTEKGKDVELRCDPISGHTALYWYRQSLGQGLEFLIYFQGNSAPDKSGLPSDRFSAERTGGSVSTLTIQRTQQEDSAVYLCASSLSPGGFNEQFFGPGTRLTVL.

To note about this clone: Within the sample, other DNA sequences also encode this same CDR3. The rearrangement joins TRBV11-2 to TRBJ1-3; TRBD1 aligns across 8 bases. This CDR3 is 15 amino acids long. With 5 bases clipped from V and 1 base from J, the junction kept 4 bases outside the gene matches. Germline assignment: CDR1 SGHAT and CDR2 FQNNGV. The CDR3 DNA is TGTGCCAGCAGCCCACGGACAGGGTCTGGAAACACCATATATTTT. Translating gives CASSPRTGSGNTIYF. The whole variable domain, remainder taken from reference TRBV11-2 and TRBJ1-3, is EAGVAQSPRYKIIEKRQSVAFWCNPISGHATLYWYQQILGQGPKLLIQFQNNGVVDDSQLPKDRFSAERLKGVDSTLKIQPAKLEDSAVYLCASSPRTGSGNTIYFGEGSWLTVV.

This clone occurred a few times. The chain carries TRBV21-1 and TRBJ1-4; TRBD1 is the table's D call, not checked against the DNA. TRBV21-1 is classified as a pseudogene. The CDR3 is 20 residues long. The CDR3 is CASSKVPVDRTRTTNEKLFF. In DNA, the CDR3 is TGTGCCAGCAGCAAAGTCCCGGTTGACAGGACCCGAACAACTAATGAAAAACTGTTTTTT.

The chain couples TRBV9 to TRBJ2-1; 11 positions match TRBD2. The CDR3 loop spans 15 amino acids. The V and J ends lost 4 bases and 10 bases, in that order; junction bases with no gene match: 10. CDR1 and CDR2 from the germline V gene are SGDLS and YYNGEE. In DNA, the CDR3 is TGTGCCAGCAGCTCTAGTAGCGGGAGGGCCCAGGAGCAGTTCTTC. Amino acid sequence: CASSSSSGRAQEQFF.

The gene calls are TRBV11-2 and TRBJ2-7, with 9 bases matching TRBD2. Per the germline V gene, CDR1 is SGHAT and CDR2 is FQNNGV. Trimming cost V 2 bases and J 0 bases; bases outside gene matches: 11. CDR3 length: 18 amino acids. CDR3 in amino acids: CASSLQIIAGGYSYEQYF. The CDR3 DNA reads TGTGCCAGCAGCTTACAGATCATTGCGGGAGGGTACTCCTACGAGCAGTACTTC.

The chain recombines TRBV28 with TRBJ1-4, with D uncertain. The V end lost 4 bases, the J end lost 8 bases, and 14 bases lay between the germline ends. Germline V gene lookup returns CDR1 MDHEN and CDR2 SYDVKM. CDR3 length equals 14 residues. CDR3 bases: TGTGCCAGCAGTTCCACCACCAGAGGGGAAAAACTGTTTTTT. Encoded protein: CASSSTTRGEKLFF.

V and J are TRBV19 and TRBJ2-1; no reliable D call. V lost 5 bases to trimming and J lost 5 bases, with 16 bases between them. There are 15 residues in the CDR3. Germline CDR1 reads LNHDA; CDR2 reads SQIVND (reference sequence). The CDR3 sequence: CASSSFRPGNNEQFF. The CDR3 bases are TGTGCCAGTAGTTCCTTCCGCCCTGGCAACAATGAGCAGTTCTTC.

CDR3 in DNA: TGCAGCGTTGAAGATCAGTCTAGCGGGCGAGAGACCCAGTACTTC. Protein sequence: CSVEDQSSGRETQYF. This chain uses TRBV29-1 with TRBJ2-5, with 8 positions matching TRBD2. J lost 4 bases, V lost 0 bases, and 7 bases had no gene match. This CDR3 has 15 residues. CDR1 is SQVTM, CDR2 ANQGSEA, per germline.

The rearrangement uses TRBV16 and TRBJ1-1, with TRBD1 matching over 7 bases. In germline, CDR1 is KGHSY, CDR2 FQNENV. V trimming: 3 bases; J trimming: 5 bases; junction bases outside the gene matches: 6. The CDR3 length is 14 residues. CDR3 sequence: CASSQSLRGTEAFF. CDR3 coding DNA: TGTGCCAGCAGCCAGTCCCTCAGGGGGACTGAAGCTTTCTTT. The full variable domain, with the rest looked up from reference TRBV16 and TRBJ1-1, is GEEVAQTPKHLVRGEGQKAKLYCAPIKGHSYVFWYQQVLKNEFKFLISFQNENVFDETGMPKERFSAKCLPNSPCSLEIQATKLEDSAVYFCASSQSLRGTEAFFGQGTRLTVV.

This clone was found a few times. The chain links TRBV4-1 to TRBJ1-6; 8 bases fit TRBD1. Germline V gene sequence: CDR1 MGHRA, CDR2 YSYEKL. Trimming took 3 bases from V and 10 from J; bases not matched to a gene: 8. This CDR3 has 15 residues. This CDR3 is CASSQTGVQGSPLHF. The CDR3 bases are TGCGCCAGCAGCCAGACAGGGGTTCAGGGCTCACCCCTCCACTTT.

The chain couples TRBV20-1 to TRBJ1-1, with D hard to call. There are 11 residues in the CDR3. Germline V gene data show CDR1 as DFQATT and CDR2 as SNEGSKA (reference sequence). V was pared by 8 bases and J by 4 bases, with 11 bases between. As DNA, the CDR3 is TGCAGTATTCCTCGGGGCACTGAAGCTTTCTTT. As protein: CSIPRGTEAFF.

This clone was seen only once. The CDR3 sequence is CASSPGVSGGYTF. CDR3 in DNA: TGTGCCAGCAGCCCCGGGGTTTCGGGCGGCTACACCTTC. The chain combines TRBV7-9 with TRBJ1-2; no clear D. This CDR3 contains 13 residues. Per the germline V gene, CDR1 is SEHNR and CDR2 is FQNEAQ (reference sequence). V was cut by 5 bases and J by 8 bases, with 15 bases left in between.